The source of this T cell receptor beta chain is a study of graft-versus-host responses after intestinal transplantation. About the study: Anti-thymocyte globulin induction preceded about three years of tacrolimus and steroid maintenance in all recipients.

The assay was immunoSEQ multiplex PCR, and TCRdb's table has in-frame clones only and misses some. The sample lists around 19,000 clones; 38% were seen once. V was cut by 5 bases and J by 4 bases, with 20 bases left in between. CDR1 and CDR2 (germline): SEHNR, FQNEAQ (reference sequence). The CDR3 contains 16 residues. This clone was counted a few times. V usage is TRBV7-9 and J usage is TRBJ1-1; possibly TRBD1 for D (6 bases). The sequence was obtained from a human patient who received an intestinal transplant. The material sequenced was alloreactive CD4+ T cells from a mixed lymphocyte reaction culture, taken before intestinal transplant. Described subset: CFSE-low proliferating T cells sorted from roughly 6-day pre-transplant mixed lymphocyte reaction (GvH or HvG direction). In DNA form, the CDR3 reads TGTGCCAGCAGCCCCTCCAGACAGGTTCTTGTCACTGAAGCTTTCTTT. Its protein product is CASSPSRQVLVTEAFF.